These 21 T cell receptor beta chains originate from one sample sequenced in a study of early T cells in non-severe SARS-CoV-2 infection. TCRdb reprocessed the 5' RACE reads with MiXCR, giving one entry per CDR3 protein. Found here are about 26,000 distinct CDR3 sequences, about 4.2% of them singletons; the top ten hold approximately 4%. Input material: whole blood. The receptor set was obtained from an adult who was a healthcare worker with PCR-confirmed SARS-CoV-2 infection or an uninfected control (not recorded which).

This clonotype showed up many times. CDR3 coding DNA: TGTGCCAGCAGCTCAACCGAAGGCAATGAGCAGTTCTTC. Protein sequence: CASSSTEGNEQFF. This rearrangement joins TRBV5-4 to TRBJ2-1; D is uncertain. Germline CDR1 reads SGHNT; CDR2 reads YYREEE (reference sequence). This CDR3 comprises 13 residues. The germline V and J ends were trimmed by 3 bases and 6 bases, with 10 bases remaining between them.

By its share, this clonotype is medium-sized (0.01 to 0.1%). This chain's CDR3 is CASSLAGAYNEQFF. CDR3 DNA sequence: TGTGCCAGCAGCCTAGCGGGAGCCTACAATGAGCAGTTCTTC. The chain recombines TRBV28 with TRBJ2-1, with 10 bases that match TRBD2. The CDR3 has 14 amino acids. The J segment lost 2 bases and the V segment lost 6 bases, leaving 1 base of the junction unmatched. In germline, CDR1 is MDHEN, CDR2 SYDVKM.

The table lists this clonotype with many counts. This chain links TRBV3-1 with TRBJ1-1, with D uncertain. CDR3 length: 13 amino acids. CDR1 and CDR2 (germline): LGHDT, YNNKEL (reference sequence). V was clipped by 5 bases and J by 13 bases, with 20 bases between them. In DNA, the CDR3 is TGTGCCAGCAGCGGTCGGGAGAGGGAGACTGTTTTCTTT. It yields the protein CASSGRERETVFF.

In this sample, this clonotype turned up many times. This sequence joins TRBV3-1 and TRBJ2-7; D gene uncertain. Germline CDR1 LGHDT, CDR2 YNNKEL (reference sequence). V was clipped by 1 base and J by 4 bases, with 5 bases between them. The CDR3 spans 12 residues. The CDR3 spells CASSQVVYEQYF. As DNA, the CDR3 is TGTGCCAGCAGCCAAGTAGTTTACGAGCAGTACTTC.

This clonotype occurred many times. The CDR3 DNA reads as TGCAGTGCTTCTTTTAGCGGGGGGGCCGGCGACAATGAGCAGTTCTTC. Its translation: CSASFSGGAGDNEQFF. The V and J genes are TRBV20-1 and TRBJ2-1; 11 nucleotides agree with TRBD2. V lost 5 bases and J lost 5; bases outside the gene matches: 11. Per germline, CDR1 DFQATT and CDR2 SNEGSKA (reference sequence). The length of the CDR3 is 16 residues.

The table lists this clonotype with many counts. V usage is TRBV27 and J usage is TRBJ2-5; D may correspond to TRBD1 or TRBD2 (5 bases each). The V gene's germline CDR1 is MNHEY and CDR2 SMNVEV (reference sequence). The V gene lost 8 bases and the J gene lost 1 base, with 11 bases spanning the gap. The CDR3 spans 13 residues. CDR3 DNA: TGTGCCAGCCGCCTGAGGGGCCAAGAGACCCAGTACTTC. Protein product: CASRLRGQETQYF.

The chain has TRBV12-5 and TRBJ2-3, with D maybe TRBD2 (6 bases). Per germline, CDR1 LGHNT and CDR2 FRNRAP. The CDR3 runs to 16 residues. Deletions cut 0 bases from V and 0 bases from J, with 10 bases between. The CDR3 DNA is TGTGCTAGTGGTTTGGTAGTAAGCGGGAGCACAGATACGCAGTATTTT. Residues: CASGLVVSGSTDTQYF.

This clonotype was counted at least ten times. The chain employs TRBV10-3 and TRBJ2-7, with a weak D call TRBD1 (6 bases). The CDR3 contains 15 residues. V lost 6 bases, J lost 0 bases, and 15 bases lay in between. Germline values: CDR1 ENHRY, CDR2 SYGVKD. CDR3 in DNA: TGTGCCATCAGGCCCACAGGGTTATTCTCCTACGAGCAGTACTTC. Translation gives CAIRPTGLFSYEQYF.

CDR3 amino acids: CASRNQGQETQYF. The DNA for the CDR3 is TGTGCCAGCCGGAATCAGGGTCAGGAGACCCAGTACTTC. The V gene is TRBV2, the J gene TRBJ2-5; D perhaps matches TRBD1 (5 bases). The CDR3 extends over 13 amino acids. V shed 8 bases and J shed 5 bases, with 15 bases lying between them. Looked up from germline, CDR1 is SNHLY and CDR2 is FYNNEI.

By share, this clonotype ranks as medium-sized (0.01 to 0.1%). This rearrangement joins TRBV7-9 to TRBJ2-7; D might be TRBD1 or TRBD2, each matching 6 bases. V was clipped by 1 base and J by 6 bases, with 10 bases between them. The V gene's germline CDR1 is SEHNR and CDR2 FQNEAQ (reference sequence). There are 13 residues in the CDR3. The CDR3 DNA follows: TGTGCCAGCAGCTTAGGGGGGGCTTTCGAGCAGTACTTC. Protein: CASSLGGAFEQYF.

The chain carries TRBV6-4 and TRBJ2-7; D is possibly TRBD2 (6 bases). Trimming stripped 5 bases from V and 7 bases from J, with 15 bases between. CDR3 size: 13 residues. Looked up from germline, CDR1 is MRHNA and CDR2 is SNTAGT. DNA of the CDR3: TGTGCCAGCAGTAACATGGAAGGAGGGGAGCAGTACTTC. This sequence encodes CASSNMEGGEQYF.

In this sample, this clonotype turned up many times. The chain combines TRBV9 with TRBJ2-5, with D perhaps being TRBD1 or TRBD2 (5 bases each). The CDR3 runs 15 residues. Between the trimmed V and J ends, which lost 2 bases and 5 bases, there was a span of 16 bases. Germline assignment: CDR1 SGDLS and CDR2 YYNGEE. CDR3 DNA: TGTGCCAGCAGCGTGGCCGGGACCCCGGCGGAGACCCAGTACTTC. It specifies CASSVAGTPAETQYF.

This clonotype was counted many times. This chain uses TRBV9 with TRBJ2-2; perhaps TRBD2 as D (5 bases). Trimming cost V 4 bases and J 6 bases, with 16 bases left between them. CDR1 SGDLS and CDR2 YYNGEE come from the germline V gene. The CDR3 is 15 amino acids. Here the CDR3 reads CASSTPAGNAGELFF. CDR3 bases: TGTGCCAGCAGCACGCCGGCGGGTAACGCCGGGGAGCTGTTTTTT.

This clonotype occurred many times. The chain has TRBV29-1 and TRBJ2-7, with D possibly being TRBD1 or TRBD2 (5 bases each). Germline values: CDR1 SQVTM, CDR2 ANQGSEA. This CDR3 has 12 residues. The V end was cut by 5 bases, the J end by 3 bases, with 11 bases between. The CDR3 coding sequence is TGCAGCGTTTCGGGGCGTTTCTACGAGCAGTACTTC. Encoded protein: CSVSGRFYEQYF.

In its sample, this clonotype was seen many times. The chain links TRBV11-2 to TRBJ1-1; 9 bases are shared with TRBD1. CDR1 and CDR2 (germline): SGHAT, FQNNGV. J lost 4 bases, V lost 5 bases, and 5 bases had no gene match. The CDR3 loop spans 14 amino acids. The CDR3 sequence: CASSPTGGGTEAFF. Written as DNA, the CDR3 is TGTGCCAGCAGCCCGACAGGGGGGGGCACTGAAGCTTTCTTT.

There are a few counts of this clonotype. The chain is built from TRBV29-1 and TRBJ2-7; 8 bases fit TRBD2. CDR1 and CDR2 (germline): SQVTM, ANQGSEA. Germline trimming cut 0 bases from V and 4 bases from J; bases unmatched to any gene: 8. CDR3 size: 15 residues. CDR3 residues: CSVEDPSGREYEQYF. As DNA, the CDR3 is TGCAGCGTTGAAGATCCCAGCGGGAGAGAGTACGAGCAGTACTTC.

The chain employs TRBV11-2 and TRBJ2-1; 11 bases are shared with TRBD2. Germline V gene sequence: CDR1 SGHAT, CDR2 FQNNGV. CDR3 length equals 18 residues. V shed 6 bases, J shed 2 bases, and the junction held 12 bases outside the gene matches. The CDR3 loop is CASRGLAARISTYNEQFF. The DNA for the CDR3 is TGTGCCAGCAGGGGACTAGCGGCAAGAATTTCTACCTACAATGAGCAGTTCTTC.

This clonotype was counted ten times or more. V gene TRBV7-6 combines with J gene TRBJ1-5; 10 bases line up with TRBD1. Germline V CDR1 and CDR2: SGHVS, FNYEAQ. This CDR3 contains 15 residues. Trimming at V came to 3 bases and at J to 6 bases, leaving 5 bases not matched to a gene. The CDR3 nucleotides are TGTGCCAGCAGCTTGGACAGGGGGAGCGGTCAGCCCCAGCATTTT. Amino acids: CASSLDRGSGQPQHF.

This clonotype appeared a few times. CDR3 sequence reads: CSASAMNTEAFF. DNA of the CDR3: TGCAGCGCTTCGGCCATGAACACTGAAGCTTTCTTT. The chain has TRBV29-1 and TRBJ1-1; D unclear. Between the trimmed V and J ends, which lost 7 bases and 0 bases, there was a span of 9 bases. This CDR3 has 12 amino acids. The germline V gene encodes CDR1 SQVTM and CDR2 ANQGSEA.

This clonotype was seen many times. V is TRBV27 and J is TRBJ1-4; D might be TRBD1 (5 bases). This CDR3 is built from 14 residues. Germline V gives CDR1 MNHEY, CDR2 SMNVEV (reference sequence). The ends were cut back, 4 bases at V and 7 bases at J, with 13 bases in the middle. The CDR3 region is CASSSTAVGEKLFF. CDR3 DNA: TGTGCCAGCAGTTCGACAGCTGTGGGTGAAAAACTGTTTTTT.

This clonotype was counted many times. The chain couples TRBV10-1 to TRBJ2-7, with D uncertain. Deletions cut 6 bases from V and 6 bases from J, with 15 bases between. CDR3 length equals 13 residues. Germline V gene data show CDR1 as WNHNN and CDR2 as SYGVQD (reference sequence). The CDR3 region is CASRPGPFGEQYF. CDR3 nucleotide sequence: TGCGCCAGCAGGCCCGGGCCCTTCGGCGAGCAGTACTTC.